This T cell receptor (beta chain) was recorded in a study of shared clonotypes between healthy human individuals. About this clone itself: Its antigen is not identified.

Study findings and constraints: Clonotype sharing levels among donors were expected to vary with sequencing depth. Between several donors, naive CD4 clonotypes were shared at a level of about 5%.

CD8 cells regarded as naive lacked CD45RO, were positively chosen for CCR7, and omitted terminally differentiated effector memory CD45RA+ cells. Donors, healthy HIV-negative adults, lacked recent acute infections or vaccinations. The test was conducted at deep level. Repertoires were generated with immunoSEQ multiplex PCR, while TCRdb's copy carries only in-frame clones and drops some. The sample includes 800,000 to 950,000 clones, about 96% of them seen just once. The CDR3 has 15 amino acids. With 1 base clipped from V and 10 bases from J, the junction kept 7 bases outside the gene matches. Germline V gives CDR1 SEHNR, CDR2 FQNEAQ (reference sequence).

The clonotype was recovered from a man aged 25 to 45 in good health. The chain links TRBV7-9 to TRBJ2-1; TRBD2 matches at 10 bases. Sequenced input: naive CD8+ T cells sorted from blood. CDR3 protein: CASSLVAGGITEQFF. CDR3 nucleotide sequence: TGTGCCAGCAGCTTAGTAGCGGGAGGTATTACAGAGCAGTTCTTC.